This T cell receptor beta chain was captured by sequencing in a study of OX40 agonist ivuxolimab in advanced cancers. Study as a whole: Hepatocellular carcinoma, melanoma, renal cell or head and neck cancer affected the dose-escalation patients. Males comprised 75% to 90% of the group, whose mean age was about 61 years (range about 23 to 80).

Libraries were prepared by immunoSEQ multiplex PCR; TCRdb keeps only in-frame clonotypes and omits some of them. The table records tens of thousands of clones, approximately 90% of them present only once. CDR1 is SGHTA and CDR2 is FQGNSA in the germline V gene. The CDR3 totals 17 residues. The V and J ends lost 1 base and 5 bases respectively, with 20 bases between them. Autoimmune disease history or systemic immunosuppression disqualified patients. Blood samples were obtained at baseline, cycle 4 day 1, and cycle 7 day 1. The chain joins TRBV7-2 to TRBJ1-1; TRBD1 might be the D (5 bases). The sequences come from CD4+ or CD8+ T cells sorted from blood, collected in a trial of the OX40 agonist ivuxolimab. The TCR comes from an adult with an advanced solid tumor such as melanoma, head and neck, liver or kidney cancer. The DNA for the CDR3 is TGTGCCAGCAGCTTAGTGGGGGTGGGTCGTAAGGCGACTGAAGCTTTCTTT. Translation gives CASSLVGVGRKATEAFF. The variable domain in full, with the rest retrieved from reference TRBV7-2 and TRBJ1-1, is GAGVSQSPSNKVTEKGKDVELRCDPISGHTALYWYRQSLGQGLEFLIYFQGNSAPDKSGLPSDRFSAERTGGSVSTLTIQRTQQEDSAVYLCASSLVGVGRKATEAFFGQGTRLTVV.